These T cell receptor beta chains were read from a single sample in a study of cytomegalovirus exposure and HLA in healthy donors. Profiled with immunoSEQ multiplex PCR; TCRdb holds only in-frame clones, not every one. The profile covers approximately 270,000 clones, with about 80% appearing a single time and about 0.3% taken by the ten largest. The sequenced sample consisted of PBMCs. The receptors were sampled from a girl aged 2 to 10 in good health and CMV-seronegative. Each CDR3 is given with its conserved first and last residue. A D gene is named only where the DNA matches it firmly. Clone sizes are given selectively: once, few, many, or a class where the clone is expanded.

CDR3 protein: CASSLGLAGTTDTQYF; CDR3 DNA: TGTGCCAGCAGCTTAGGACTAGCGGGGACCACAGATACGCAGTATTTT; clone size: .; V gene: TRBV7-6; J gene: TRBJ2-3; D gene: TRBD2
CDR3 protein: CASSFRTMNTEAFF; CDR3 DNA: TGTGCCAGCAGCTTCAGAACCATGAACACTGAAGCTTTCTTT; clone size: once; V gene: TRBV11-3; J gene: TRBJ1-1; D gene: .
CDR3 protein: CASGQPNSNTIYF; CDR3 DNA: TGTGCCAGTGGACAACCGAATAGCAACACCATATATTTT; clone size: .; V gene: TRBV9; J gene: TRBJ1-3; D gene: .
CDR3 protein: CASSFFPGDNSPLHF; CDR3 DNA: TGTGCCAGCAGCTTTTTCCCAGGGGATAATTCACCCCTCCACTTT; clone size: .; V gene: TRBV7-8; J gene: TRBJ1-6; D gene: .
CDR3 protein: CERTSRETQYF; CDR3 DNA: TGCGAGAGGACTAGTCGGGAGACCCAGTACTTC; clone size: .; V gene: TRBV20-1; J gene: TRBJ2-5; D gene: TRBD2
CDR3 protein: CAISYGQVVTEAFF; CDR3 DNA: TGTGCCATCAGTTACGGACAGGTTGTAACTGAAGCTTTCTTT; clone size: few; V gene: TRBV10-3; J gene: TRBJ1-1; D gene: TRBD1
CDR3 protein: CASRWGLGTKAFF; CDR3 DNA: TGTGCCAGCAGGTGGGGGCTCGGGACTAAAGCTTTCTTT; clone size: .; V gene: TRBV6-1; J gene: TRBJ1-1; D gene: .
CDR3 protein: CASSQIQGYTEAFF; CDR3 DNA: TGTGCCAGCAGCCAGATACAGGGATACACTGAAGCTTTCTTT; clone size: .; V gene: TRBV28; J gene: TRBJ1-1; D gene: .
CDR3 protein: CASRSREANTEAFF; CDR3 DNA: TGTGCCAGCAGATCGAGGGAGGCGAACACTGAAGCTTTCTTT; clone size: .; V gene: TRBV7-9; J gene: TRBJ1-1; D gene: .
CDR3 protein: CASSLGGLGETQYF; CDR3 DNA: TGTGCCAGCAGCTTGGGGGGGCTGGGGGAGACCCAGTACTTC; clone size: .; V gene: TRBV11-3; J gene: TRBJ2-5; D gene: .